This T cell receptor (beta chain) stems from a study of T cell responses to AZD1222 COVID-19 vaccine (dated by TCRdb to about 2021). Context from the whole study: A total of about 230 trial participants underwent TCR sequencing, of whom some 210 received two doses of AZD1222 and roughly 25 received two doses of the MenACWY control vaccine. Trial participants were enrolled by age into subgroups of 18-55, 56-69 and 70-plus years, and roughly 150, 30 and 60 TCR-sequenced participants, respectively, were included in these subgroups.

The time point label on this specimen signifies: about 28 days (+/-7) after the second vaccine dose. AZD1222 recipients whose second dose came at about 4 weeks and those whose second dose came at about 12 weeks were combined into one group, since spike-specific TCR depth and breadth did not differ between the two schedules. Vaccinee samples came from UK trials COV001 and COV002, including a single-blind randomized controlled phase 2/3 trial of AZD1222 (ChAdOx1 nCoV-19) in healthy adults. For TCRbeta chain sequencing, PBMC samples from trial participants were taken at day 0 and at day 28 after the second dose. Paper-wide results and their limitations: Epitopes outside the regions mutated in the B.1.351 and B.1.1.7 variants were reportedly recognized by nearly half of the unique spike-specific TCRs. The 56-69-year group was small, and its depth increase did not reach significance, likely because of low power. No day 14 peak-response samples were available, so repertoires were characterized only after the peak T cell response. Conclusions about previously exposed vaccinees are limited because only 6 or 7 AZD1222 recipients were SARS-CoV-2 seropositive at baseline. After two AZD1222 doses, both the breadth and the depth of spike-specific TCRs were significantly higher than at day 0 and than in MenACWY recipients. Participants were mostly white British and included more females than males, and it was suggested by the authors that clonal diversity may have been underestimated. The vaccine-associated CD4 TCRs covered the entire spike protein, and the dominant responses fell in regions 160-218 and 743-854.

The CDR3 regions of human TCRbeta chains were analyzed by immunosequencing. Concerning the study's data processing: Repertoire TCRs were checked for matches against a reference library of SARS-CoV-2-specific TCRs that had been generated using the MIRA antigen-specificity platform. Breadth was defined as the fraction of unique TCRs that were SARS-CoV-2-associated, and depth was defined as the fraction of total T cells that were SARS-CoV-2-associated. Each spike-specific TCR was assigned to its reactive spike region and to a CD4 or CD8 class using the MIRA data. Log10-transformed breadth and depth values were compared by one-way ANOVA with Sidak's multiple comparisons tests. TCRdb limited this immuneACCESS table to in-frame rearrangements with V and J called. A share of clones is missing; checked studies link under half to unresolved V genes, and the rest is unexplained. V and J calls and clone size follow that table, whereas D and trimming were derived from the DNA. For this sample the table gives roughly 200,000 clones, of which 90% to 95% were detected only once. Under 2% of the sample is held by the ten biggest clonotypes.

A note on this clone: It lacks a known antigen. Per-nucleotide qualities are absent, and no much larger clonotype sits a single base away.

The CDR3, cysteine through phenylalanine, is 15 amino acids long. Only the CDR3 DNA stays, 45 bases, in frame from base 1. Trimming removed 1 base from V and 3 bases from J, leaving 13 bases between the germline ends. For CDR1 and CDR2, the germline V gene lists SGHAT and FQNNGV. The sequenced sample was peripheral blood, obtained 28 days after the second AZD1222 dose. Recombination joined TRBV11-2 with TRBJ2-7, with a weak D call of TRBD2 (6 bases match). The TCR sequence derives from an adult who received the AZD1222 COVID-19 vaccine. The DNA is as follows: TGTGCCAGCAGCTTAGGGAGGGGAGCGAGCTACGAGCAGTACTTC. It is translated as CASSLGRGASYEQYF.